Sequencing of this T cell receptor beta chain was carried out in a study of shared clonotypes between healthy human individuals. The table came from immunoSEQ multiplex PCR; TCRdb's copy has only in-frame clones and leaves some out. The data show hundreds of thousands of clones, roughly 70% seen once. The V and J ends lost 7 bases and 3 bases, in that order; junction bases with no gene match: 4. Germline CDR1 reads ENHRY; CDR2 reads SYGVKD. The CDR3 has 14 amino acids. The sequence came from a woman between 25 and 40 years old in good health. The chain combines TRBV10-3 with TRBJ2-5, with 11 bases that match TRBD1. Sequencing used memory CD4+ T cells sorted from blood. Subset noted: CD45RA-negative fraction. CDR3 nucleotide sequence: TGTGCCATCAATCCGGGACAGGGGGAAGAGACCCAGTACTTC. This sequence encodes CAINPGQGEETQYF.